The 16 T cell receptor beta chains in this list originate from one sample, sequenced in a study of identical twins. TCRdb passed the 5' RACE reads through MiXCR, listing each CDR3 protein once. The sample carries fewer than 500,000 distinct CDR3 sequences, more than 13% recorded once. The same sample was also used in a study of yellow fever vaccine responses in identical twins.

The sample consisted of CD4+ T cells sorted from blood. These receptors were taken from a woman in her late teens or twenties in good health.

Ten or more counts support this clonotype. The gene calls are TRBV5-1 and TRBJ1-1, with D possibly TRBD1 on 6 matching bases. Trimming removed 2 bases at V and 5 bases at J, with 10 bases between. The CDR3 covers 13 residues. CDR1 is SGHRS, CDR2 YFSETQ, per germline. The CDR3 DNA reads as TGCGCCAGCAGCTTCAACAGGGATACTGAAGCTTTCTTT. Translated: CASSFNRDTEAFF.

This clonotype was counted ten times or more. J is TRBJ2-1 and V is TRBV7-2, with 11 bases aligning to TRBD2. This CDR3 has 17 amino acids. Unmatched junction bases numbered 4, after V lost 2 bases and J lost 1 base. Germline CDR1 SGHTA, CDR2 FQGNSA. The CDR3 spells CASSLRLAGPSYNEQFF. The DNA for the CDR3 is TGTGCCAGCAGCTTAAGACTAGCGGGGCCATCCTACAATGAGCAGTTCTTC. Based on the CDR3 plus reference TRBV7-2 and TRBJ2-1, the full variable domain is GAGVSQSPSNKVTEKGKDVELRCDPISGHTALYWYRQSLGQGLEFLIYFQGNSAPDKSGLPSDRFSAERTGGSVSTLTIQRTQQEDSAVYLCASSLRLAGPSYNEQFFGPGTRLTVL.

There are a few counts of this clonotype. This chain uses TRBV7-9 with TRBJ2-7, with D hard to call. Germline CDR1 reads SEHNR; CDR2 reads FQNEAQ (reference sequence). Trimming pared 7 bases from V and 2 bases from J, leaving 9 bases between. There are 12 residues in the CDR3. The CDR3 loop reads CASNVATYEQYF. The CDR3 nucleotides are TGTGCCAGCAATGTGGCAACCTACGAGCAGTACTTC.

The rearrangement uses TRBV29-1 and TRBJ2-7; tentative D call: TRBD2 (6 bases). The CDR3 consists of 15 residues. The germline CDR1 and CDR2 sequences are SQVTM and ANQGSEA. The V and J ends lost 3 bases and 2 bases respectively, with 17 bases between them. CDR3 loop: CSVEGIGSPTYEQYF. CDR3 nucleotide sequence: TGCAGCGTTGAGGGTATCGGGAGCCCTACCTACGAGCAGTACTTC.

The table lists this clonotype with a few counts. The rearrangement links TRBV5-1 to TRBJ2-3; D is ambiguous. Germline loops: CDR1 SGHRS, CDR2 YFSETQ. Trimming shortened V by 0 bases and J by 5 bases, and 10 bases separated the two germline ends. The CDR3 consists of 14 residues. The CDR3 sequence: CASSLEAPRDTQYF. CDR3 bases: TGCGCCAGCAGCTTGGAGGCCCCCCGAGATACGCAGTATTTT.

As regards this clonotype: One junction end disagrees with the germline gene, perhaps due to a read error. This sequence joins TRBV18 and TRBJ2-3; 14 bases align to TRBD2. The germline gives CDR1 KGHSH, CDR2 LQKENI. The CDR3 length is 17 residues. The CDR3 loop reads CARSLGLAGGRADTQYF. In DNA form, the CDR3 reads TGTGCCAGATCACTAGGACTAGCGGGGGGCCGAGCCGATACGCAGTATTTT.

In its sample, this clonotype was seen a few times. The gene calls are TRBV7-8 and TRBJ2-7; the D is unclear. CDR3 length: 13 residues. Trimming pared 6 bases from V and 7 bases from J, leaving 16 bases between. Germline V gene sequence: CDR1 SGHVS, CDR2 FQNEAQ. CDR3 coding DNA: TGTGCCAGCAGATTGGACGTAGCTTCGGAGCAGTACTTC. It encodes CASRLDVASEQYF.

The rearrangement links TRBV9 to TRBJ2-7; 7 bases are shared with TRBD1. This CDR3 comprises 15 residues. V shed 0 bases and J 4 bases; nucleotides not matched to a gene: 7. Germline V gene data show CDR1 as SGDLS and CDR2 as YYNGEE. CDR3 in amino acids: CASSVEGGWSYEQYF. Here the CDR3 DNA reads TGTGCCAGCAGCGTAGAAGGGGGCTGGAGTTACGAGCAGTACTTC.

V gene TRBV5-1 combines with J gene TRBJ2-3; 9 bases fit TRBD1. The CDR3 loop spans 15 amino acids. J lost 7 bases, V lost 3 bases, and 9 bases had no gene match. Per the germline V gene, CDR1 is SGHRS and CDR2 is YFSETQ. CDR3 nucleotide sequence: TGCGCCAGCAGCTGGAACACCGGGACAGGGAATACGCAGTATTTT. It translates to CASSWNTGTGNTQYF.

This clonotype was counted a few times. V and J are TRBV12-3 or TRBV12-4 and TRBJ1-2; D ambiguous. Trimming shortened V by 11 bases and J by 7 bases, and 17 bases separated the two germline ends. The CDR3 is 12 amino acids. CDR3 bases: TGTGCCTGCTCGAGATCTACAGCTGGCTACACCTTC. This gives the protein CACSRSTAGYTF.

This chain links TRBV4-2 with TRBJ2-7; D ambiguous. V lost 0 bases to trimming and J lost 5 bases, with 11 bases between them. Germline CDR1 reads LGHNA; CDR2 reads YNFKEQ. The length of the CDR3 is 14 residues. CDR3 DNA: TGTGCCAGCAGCCAAGATATCGGGTTAAACGAGCAGTACTTC. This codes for CASSQDIGLNEQYF.

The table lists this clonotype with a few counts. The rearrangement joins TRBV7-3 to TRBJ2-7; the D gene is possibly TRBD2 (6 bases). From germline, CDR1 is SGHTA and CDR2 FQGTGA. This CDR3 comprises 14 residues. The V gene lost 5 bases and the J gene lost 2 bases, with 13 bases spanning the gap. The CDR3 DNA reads TGTGCCAGCAGCCCCTCGGGGGTAGCCTACGAGCAGTACTTC. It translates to CASSPSGVAYEQYF.

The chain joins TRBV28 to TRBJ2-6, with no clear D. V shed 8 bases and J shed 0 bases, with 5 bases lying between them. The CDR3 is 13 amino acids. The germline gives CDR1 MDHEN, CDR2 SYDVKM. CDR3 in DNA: TGTGCCAGCCGCTTCTCTGGGGCCAACGTCCTGACTTTC. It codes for CASRFSGANVLTF.

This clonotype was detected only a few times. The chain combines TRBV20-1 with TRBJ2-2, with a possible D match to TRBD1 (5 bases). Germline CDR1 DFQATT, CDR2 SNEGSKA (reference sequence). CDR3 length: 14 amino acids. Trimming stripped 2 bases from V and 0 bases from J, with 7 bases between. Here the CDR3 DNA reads TGCAGTGCTAGAAGCAGGGCGAACACCGGGGAGCTGTTTTTT. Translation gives CSARSRANTGELFF.

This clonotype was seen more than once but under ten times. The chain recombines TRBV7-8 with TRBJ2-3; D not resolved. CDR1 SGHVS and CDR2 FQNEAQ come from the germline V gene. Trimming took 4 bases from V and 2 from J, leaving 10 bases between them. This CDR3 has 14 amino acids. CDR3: CASSSIRDTDTQYF. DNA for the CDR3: TGTGCCAGCAGCTCAATAAGGGACACAGATACGCAGTATTTT.

CDR3 coding DNA: TGTGCCAGCAGTTACCACAGGGGGTTGGGGTACGAGCAGTACTTC. Translating gives CASSYHRGLGYEQYF. The genes are TRBV6-5 and TRBJ2-7, with 8 bases lining up with TRBD1. V shed 2 bases, J shed 4 bases, and the junction held 7 bases outside the gene matches. The V gene's germline CDR1 is MNHEY and CDR2 SVGAGI. CDR3 length: 15 residues.